The entry that follows covers one TCR beta chain sequence. Which antigen it targets is not known. A read error may explain this, as a much larger clone is one base away. The data derive from a study of T cells in Graves' hyperthyroidism and ophthalmopathy (dated by TCRdb to about 2019). With regard to the full study: Peripheral blood samples were taken at initial diagnosis, before any treatment was given. The paper reports TCR Vbeta CDR3 sequencing of 135 peripheral blood samples: 43 ophthalmopathy, under 80 hyperthyroidism and around 17 progressor patients. An independent validation cohort of around 19 hyperthyroidism patients and about 16 patients who later progressed to ophthalmopathy tested prospective prediction of ophthalmopathy. The study also compared thyroid tissue and blood T-cell repertoires from several Graves' hyperthyroidism patients. Following sampling, methimazole starting at 30 mg daily was given to hyperthyroidism patients, and high-dose intravenous methylprednisolone was given to ophthalmopathy patients. TCR V-J signatures able to tell the groups apart were searched for in a discovery cohort of approximately 95 patients, of whom roughly 42 had Graves' ophthalmopathy and around 56 had stable Graves' hyperthyroidism. For training and testing, the 100 or so patients in the discovery cohort were randomly divided in a 7:3 ratio. Here is what the overall study found, with its caveats: Ophthalmopathy was separated from stable hyperthyroidism by a 13 V-J signature model, with around 88% sensitivity and about 81% specificity obtained in cross-validation and 80%/75% obtained in testing. Blood samples also contained most of the expanded thyroid clonotypes (frequency above 0.001), which suggests that blood repertoires may reflect thyroid immune responses. Sample size was not statistically predetermined, and investigators were not blinded to group allocation. In validation, progression to ophthalmopathy was predicted by the model with more than 65% sensitivity and 72% to 85% specificity, a median of approximately 6.5 months before onset.

Its CDR3 holds 20 amino acids, cysteine through phenylalanine. The retained sequence is limited to the CDR3, 60 bases, with the frame set at the first base. CDR1 SNHLY and CDR2 FYNNEI are derived from the germline V gene. Between the V and J ends, shortened by 2 bases and 0 bases respectively, the junction contains 22 bases. TCR beta CDR3 regions were amplified from RNA transcripts. The TCR CDR3 was subjected to a first round of RT-PCR using the HTBI primer set and the Qiagen OneStep RT-PCR kit. A second multiplex PCR round built the libraries, followed by size selection and purification. The libraries were sequenced on an Illumina HiSeq2000 using paired-end 100 bp reads. Regarding the original processing steps: SOAPnuke was used to process the raw data, with reads discarded if the reads contained adapters or uncalled bases, had a mean Phred below 15, or lacked an exact constant-primer or identifier match. COPE v1.2.5 was used to merge the high-quality paired reads, and each unique nucleotide sequence was defined as a clonotype. Clonotypes were aligned to IMGT TRBV, TRBD and TRBJ reference segments using MiTCR v1.1. The analysis was restricted to V-J combinations with a frequency above 0.0001, which together covered roughly 99% of the repertoires. The TCS score was defined as the ratio of F50 (clonal expansion) to E x V (chaos), calculated using BLOSUM62-based TCRdist between CDR3 peptides within each V-J. Welch's t-statistics and random forest reduced fewer than 600 V-J features to fewer than 15, which were used in a naive Bayes classifier (R e1071). The public reads were quality trimmed at Q25 with fastp and then assembled into clones with MiXCR by TCRdb, keeping productive beta chains. Every distinct CDR3 protein forms one entry, paired with its most common genes and DNA. The V and J calls come from TCRdb's annotation, not from the publication. The sample data list approximately 610,000 distinct CDR3 sequences, and approximately 15% of these were observed just once. The top ten constitute around a sixth of the sample.

Stable Graves' hyperthyroidism was defined as no progression to ophthalmopathy during 18 months of follow-up. Hyperthyroidism patients were aged 18 to 65 years and newly diagnosed, with disease duration of less than 2 months. Any patient with an uncontrolled infection, another autoimmune disease, pregnancy or lactation was excluded. Diagnoses were established on the basis of clinical symptoms, serum thyroxine and TRAb, thyroid ultrasound, and orbital computed tomography. PBMCs were isolated from more than 9 ml of fresh peripheral blood by Ficoll-Paque density gradient centrifugation. Total RNA was extracted using Trizol reagent, and RNA quality was assessed on an Agilent 2100 Bioanalyzer.

This receptor was taken from a young woman with Graves' hyperthyroidism. Recombination connected TRBV2 to TRBJ1-4; TRBD1 is possibly the D segment (6 matching bases). The sample comprised blood. The DNA sequence reads TGTGCCAGCAGTGAACCTATGGGGGGCAGCTATCAGACAACTAATGAAAAACTGTTTTTT. This yields the protein CASSEPMGGSYQTTNEKLFF.